This is a list of T cell receptor beta chains from one sample in a study of blood T cells in healthy people across ages. TCRdb itself ran the 5' RACE reads through MiXCR, one entry per CDR3 protein. In the table there are 1.5 million to 2 million distinct CDR3 sequences, around 36% of which are singletons. Sequenced sample: blood. These receptors were collected from a woman younger than 45 in good health. CDR3s include the opening cysteine and the closing phenylalanine or tryptophan. The D gene is left open where the match is weak. Clone size is shown for a subset of rows, as once, few, many or a class of expanded clone.

D: TRBD2
size: once
J: TRBJ2-1
V: TRBV20-1
DNA: TGCAGTGCCAGGACTAGATTCTACAATGAGCAGTTCTTC
CDR3: CSARTRFYNEQFF

D: NA
size: NA
J: TRBJ2-1
V: TRBV6-1
DNA: TGTGCCAGCAGTGTGCGGGTATGGGATGAGCAGTTCTTC
CDR3: CASSVRVWDEQFF

D: NA
size: many
J: TRBJ1-2
V: TRBV4-1
DNA: TGCGCCAGCAGCCAAGTAGGTCAGGTCTATGGCTACACCTTC
CDR3: CASSQVGQVYGYTF

D: NA
size: many
J: TRBJ2-1
V: TRBV29-1
DNA: TGCAGCGTTGGGGCCAGACGTAATGAGCAGTTCTTC
CDR3: CSVGARRNEQFF

D: NA
size: many
J: TRBJ2-3
V: TRBV5-1
DNA: TGCGCCAGCAGCATACTAGCTAGCACAGATACGCAGTATTTT
CDR3: CASSILASTDTQYF

D: TRBD1
size: NA
J: TRBJ2-1
V: TRBV20-1
DNA: TGCAGTGCTAGAGCCCGGGACAGGGCCTACAATAAGCAGTTCTTC
CDR3: CSARARDRAYNKQFF

D: NA
size: NA
J: TRBJ2-1
V: TRBV12-5
DNA: TGTGCTAGTGGTTTGGCCGGAAGGGAGCAGTTCTTC
CDR3: CASGLAGREQFF

D: TRBD2
size: NA
J: TRBJ2-1
V: TRBV2
DNA: TGTGCCAGCAGCGGGCTAGCGGGTGGGGAGTTCTTC
CDR3: CASSGLAGGEFF

D: NA
size: NA
J: TRBJ1-6
V: TRBV9
DNA: TGTGCCAGCCGGGAGGATGGTCCGAATTCACCCCTCCACTTT
CDR3: CASREDGPNSPLHF

D: NA
size: NA
J: TRBJ2-7
V: TRBV20-1
DNA: TGCAGTGCTAGACGAACAGGCGACCCTTCCTACGAGCAGTACTTC
CDR3: CSARRTGDPSYEQYF

D: TRBD2
size: few
J: TRBJ2-5
V: TRBV11-2
DNA: TGTGCCAGCAGCTTAGTTGGGGCTAGCGGGGGCCAGTACCAAGAGACCCAGTACTTC
CDR3: CASSLVGASGGQYQETQYF

D: NA
size: NA
J: TRBJ2-1
V: TRBV4-1
DNA: TGCGCCAGCAGCTCCGGCCTTGGGGGGAGCTCCTACAATGAGCAGTTCTTC
CDR3: CASSSGLGGSSYNEQFF

D: TRBD2
size: NA
J: TRBJ2-1
V: TRBV11-2
DNA: TGTGTCAGCAGCCGAGGATCGATCGGGAGGGCCGTCAATGAGCAGTTCTTC
CDR3: CVSSRGSIGRAVNEQFF

D: NA
size: few
J: TRBJ2-3
V: TRBV3-1
DNA: TGTGCCAGCAGTCGGGTCCTCGGAGATACGCAGTATTTT
CDR3: CASSRVLGDTQYF

D: NA
size: few
J: TRBJ2-7
V: TRBV4-1
DNA: TGCGCCAGCAGCGGATTCACGTCAGAGGGCTACGAGCAGTACTTC
CDR3: CASSGFTSEGYEQYF

D: TRBD2
size: many
J: TRBJ2-3
V: TRBV5-5
DNA: TGTGCCAGCAGCTTCTCGGGCGGACTAGCGATGGCGAGCACAGATACGCAGTATTTT
CDR3: CASSFSGGLAMASTDTQYF

D: TRBD2
size: many
J: TRBJ2-5
V: TRBV29-1
DNA: TGCAGCGTTGAAACGTCTTCAGGGAGGGTCCAGTACTTC
CDR3: CSVETSSGRVQYF

D: TRBD2
size: NA
J: TRBJ2-1
V: TRBV7-3
DNA: TGTGCCAGCAGCGCGGGACTAGCGGTGTCCTACAATGAGCAGTTCTTC
CDR3: CASSAGLAVSYNEQFF

D: TRBD1
size: few
J: TRBJ1-1
V: TRBV20-1
DNA: TGCAGTGCTAGAGATCAGGGGGGAATCGGCACTGAAGCTTTCTTT
CDR3: CSARDQGGIGTEAFF

D: NA
size: many
J: TRBJ2-2
V: TRBV12-3/TRBV12-4
DNA: TGTGCCAGCAGTTTAAGTGGGCAGGGAAGCACCGGGGAGCTGTTTTTT
CDR3: CASSLSGQGSTGELFF

D: TRBD2
size: few
J: TRBJ2-1
V: TRBV5-6
DNA: TGTGCCAGCAGCTTGGAGATGGCGGGAGACGGGAATGAGCAGTTCTTC
CDR3: CASSLEMAGDGNEQFF

D: NA
size: NA
J: TRBJ2-7
V: TRBV20-1
DNA: TGCAGTGCTAGAGACCCCCGCGAAGGGGAAATATACGAGCAGTACTTC
CDR3: CSARDPREGEIYEQYF

D: TRBD1
size: NA
J: TRBJ1-2
V: TRBV12-3/TRBV12-4
DNA: TGTGCCGCAGGGGGGTTTAGCGGCTACACCTTC
CDR3: CAAGGFSGYTF

D: TRBD1
size: few
J: TRBJ2-3
V: TRBV5-1
DNA: TGCGCCAGCGGGGGCGGACAGGGAACAGATACGCAGTATTTT
CDR3: CASGGGQGTDTQYF

D: TRBD1
size: NA
J: TRBJ2-5
V: TRBV15
DNA: TGTGCCACCAGCAGATCGAGACCGGCAGGGGGTGAGCAGTACTTC
CDR3: CATSRSRPAGGEQYF

D: TRBD1
size: few
J: TRBJ2-7
V: TRBV11-2
DNA: TGTGCCAGCAGCTGGACGACAGGGGACGAGCAGTACTTC
CDR3: CASSWTTGDEQYF

D: NA
size: NA
J: TRBJ1-5
V: TRBV6-2/TRBV6-3
DNA: TGTGCCAGCAGTTACTCGAAAGGGGCAATTGGGCAATCGAAGCCCCAGCATTTT
CDR3: CASSYSKGAIGQSKPQHF

D: NA
size: once
J: TRBJ2-1
V: TRBV3-1
DNA: TGTGCCAGCAGCCAAGAGAGGGGCCCTCACTCCTACAATGAGCAGTTCTTC
CDR3: CASSQERGPHSYNEQFF

D: NA
size: NA
J: TRBJ1-1
V: TRBV5-1
DNA: TGCGCCAGCAGCTTGGAAGGGCGCGTTACGAGTCGGGTAGTTGGAGCTTTCTTT
CDR3: CASSLEGRVTSRVVGAFF

D: TRBD1
size: NA
J: TRBJ2-6
V: TRBV9
DNA: TGTGCCAGCAGCGCAGGGACAAGGGGGCTCTCTGGGGCCAACGTCCTGACTTTC
CDR3: CASSAGTRGLSGANVLTF

D: NA
size: NA
J: TRBJ1-2
V: TRBV6-2/TRBV6-3
DNA: TGTGCCAGCAGTTATACTTATGGCTACACCTTC
CDR3: CASSYTYGYTF

D: TRBD1
size: NA
J: TRBJ2-2
V: TRBV5-1
DNA: TGCGCCAGCAGCTTATCAGGGGGCAAGACCGGGGAGCTGTTTTTT
CDR3: CASSLSGGKTGELFF

D: NA
size: many
J: TRBJ2-1
V: TRBV29-1
DNA: TGCAGCGTTGACGGTAAACTAGCGGACAGGCATGAGCAGTTCTTC
CDR3: CSVDGKLADRHEQFF

D: NA
size: NA
J: TRBJ1-5
V: TRBV11-2
DNA: TGTGCCAGCAGCTTAGGAGCGGCGGGACTGATCAATCAGCCCCAGCATTTT
CDR3: CASSLGAAGLINQPQHF

D: TRBD1
size: few
J: TRBJ1-4
V: TRBV12-3/TRBV12-4
DNA: TGTGCCAGCAGTATCATGGACAGGGGGACTAATGAAAAACTGTTTTTT
CDR3: CASSIMDRGTNEKLFF

D: NA
size: NA
J: TRBJ1-1
V: TRBV7-9
DNA: TGTGCCAGCAGGCTAGGGGGAGAGGGCACTGAAGCTTTCTTT
CDR3: CASRLGGEGTEAFF

D: NA
size: many
J: TRBJ1-2
V: TRBV25-1
DNA: TGTGCCAGCAGTGAGGGGGGCCTTAAGGGCTACACCTTC
CDR3: CASSEGGLKGYTF

D: TRBD1
size: few
J: TRBJ1-1
V: TRBV29-1
DNA: TGCAGCGTTGAAGGGAAGAGGGCCCGGACAGGGGTCTTGGGCACTGAAGCTTTCTTT
CDR3: CSVEGKRARTGVLGTEAFF

D: NA
size: NA
J: TRBJ2-1
V: TRBV24-1
DNA: TGTGCCACCAGGGGGGGGACAGGATACAATGAGCAGTTCTTC
CDR3: CATRGGTGYNEQFF

D: TRBD1
size: NA
J: TRBJ1-1
V: TRBV30
DNA: TGTGCCTGGACCAGGGGGCTGAACACTGAAGCTTTCTTT
CDR3: CAWTRGLNTEAFF

D: TRBD2
size: few
J: TRBJ2-3
V: TRBV6-5
DNA: TGTGCCAGCAGTTACTCGCGCGGGGGGGGCACAGATACGCAGTATTTT
CDR3: CASSYSRGGGTDTQYF

D: TRBD1
size: few
J: TRBJ2-7
V: TRBV2
DNA: TGTGCCAGCCTTCAAAGGACAGGGGGCGTGGACGAGCAGTACTTC
CDR3: CASLQRTGGVDEQYF

D: NA
size: NA
J: TRBJ1-2
V: TRBV28
DNA: TGTGCCAGCAGTTCATACGGACAGCTCTATGGCTACACCTTC
CDR3: CASSSYGQLYGYTF

D: TRBD1
size: NA
J: TRBJ2-1
V: TRBV5-5
DNA: TGTGCCTGCAGCTGGACAGGGGACTTTTACAATGAGCAGTTCTTC
CDR3: CACSWTGDFYNEQFF

D: TRBD2
size: many
J: TRBJ2-1
V: TRBV29-1
DNA: TGCAGCGTTCGTGGGCTAGCGGGGGATCACAATGAGCAGTTCTTC
CDR3: CSVRGLAGDHNEQFF